This TCR beta chain appears in the sequencing data of a study of T cell responses to AZD1222 COVID-19 vaccine. General study findings and limits: Following two doses of AZD1222, Spike-specific TCR breadth and depth rose.

Produced via immunoSEQ multiplex PCR; TCRdb's table is partial and in-frame only. The table includes fewer than 150,000 clones, 80% to 90% detected once. There are 14 residues in the CDR3. V was shortened by 10 bases and J by 0 bases, with 13 bases between the two germline ends. Germline V gene data show CDR1 as MNHEY and CDR2 as SVGAGI. About this clone itself: Antigen specificity is unknown.

The rearrangement joins TRBV6-5 to TRBJ1-5; D uncertain. The sequenced sample was peripheral blood, obtained 28 days after the second AZD1222 dose. This receptor was obtained from an adult who received the AZD1222 COVID-19 vaccine. The CDR3 loop is CATTDAYSNQPQHF. In DNA form, the CDR3 reads TGTGCCACGACCGACGCTTATAGCAATCAGCCCCAGCATTTT.